This section outlines one T cell receptor (beta chain) sequence together with its context. In the original processing: Amplifying reference gene primers gave estimates of nucleated cell counts. Data came from immunoSEQ multiplex PCR; TCRdb stores just in-frame clones and leaves some out. That table supplies the V and J calls and clone size; D and trimming were determined from the DNA. This table has 55,000 to 75,000 clones, around 82% appearing once. Trimming removed 2 bases from V and 1 base from J, with 5 bases in between. The germline CDR1 and CDR2 sequences are SGHTA and FQGNSA. The CDR3 is 14 amino acids. This record comes from a study of blood T cell repertoires in COVID-19. Study-level background: Italy, Spain and the United States were the sources of the convalescent and acute COVID-19 samples. In each case, the material was cDNA or gDNA derived from T cells, B-cell-depleted T cells, or PBMCs.

This receptor was obtained from a man older than 75 with active or convalescent COVID-19. Sequencing was carried out using peripheral blood. The V gene is TRBV7-2, the J gene TRBJ2-2; D is undetermined. The CDR3 sequence: CASSLNWNTGELFF. CDR3 sequence (DNA): TGTGCCAGCAGCTTAAACTGGAACACCGGGGAGCTGTTTTTT.